This record concerns one TCR beta chain sequence. Its specificity is not known. This sample was included in a study of early T cells in non-severe SARS-CoV-2 infection. Trimming shortened V by 2 bases and J by 0 bases, and 11 bases separated the two germline ends. CDR1 is SGHAT and CDR2 is FQNNGV in the germline V gene. CDR3 length: 16 residues. Study-wide results and limits: VDJdb-based matching was biased toward anti-spike CD8 responses and missed private and CD4 specificities.

Attachment of unique molecular identifiers to individual cDNA molecules was performed. Via MiXCR, TCRdb re-called the 5' RACE reads, giving one row per CDR3 protein. The sample has some 57,000 distinct CDR3 sequences, over 7% seen once. The sample taken for sequencing was whole blood. The chain uses TRBV11-2 and TRBJ2-1; D ambiguous. The TCR sequence derives from an adult who was a healthcare worker with PCR-confirmed SARS-CoV-2 infection or an uninfected control (not recorded which). CDR3 nucleotides: TGTGCCAGCAGCTTACGGGCGGCTAGCTCCTACAATGAGCAGTTCTTC. Encoded protein: CASSLRAASSYNEQFF.